This passage covers 3 T cell receptor beta chains from one sample sequenced in a study of vaccination and CD4 T cells after COVID-19. These receptors' targets are unknown. Once obtained from cultured CD4+ T cells, the DNA was sequenced using the Oncomine TCR Beta short-read assay. TCRdb analysed the PCR reads with MiXCR anew, one entry per CDR3 protein. Of about 15,000 distinct CDR3 sequences in the sample, under 75% are singletons; the top ten hold just under 20%. Treatment of the sample: roughly 10-day PBMC culture with coronavirus spike peptide pools or control peptides (ViraFEST assay). The sample taken for sequencing was CD4+ T cells from blood, cultured in vitro. Receptors originate from a human donor who had recovered from COVID-19.

The chain links TRBV7-2 to TRBJ2-5, with 8 bases lining up with TRBD2. J lost 5 bases, V lost 7 bases, and 12 bases had no gene match. The CDR3 has 15 residues. Germline V CDR1 and CDR2: SGHTA, FQGNSA. The CDR3 region is CASNMGAGAGETQYF. CDR3 nucleotides: TGTGCCAGCAACATGGGAGCGGGGGCCGGGGAGACCCAGTACTTC.

The gene calls are TRBV19 and TRBJ1-6; 12 bases align to TRBD1. After removal of 6 bases from V and 8 bases from J, the junction contained 8 bases not matched to a gene. The CDR3 extends over 16 amino acids. Germline lookup yields CDR1 LNHDA and CDR2 SQIVND (reference sequence). CDR3 sequence (DNA): TGTGCCAGTAGCAGTACGGGACAGGGGGCTTATTCACCCCTCCACTTT. This codes for CASSSTGQGAYSPLHF.

This clonotype was seen a handful of times. The V call is TRBV7-3, the J call TRBJ1-3; a weak D match, TRBD1 (6 bases). From germline, CDR1 is SGHTA and CDR2 FQGTGA. Trimming removed 0 bases at V and 0 bases at J, with 6 bases between. This CDR3 has 15 residues. DNA of the CDR3: TGTGCCAGCAGCTTAACAGGGGGCTCTGGAAACACCATATATTTT. It codes for CASSLTGGSGNTIYF.